The 30 T cell receptor beta chains reported below all come from one sample, sequenced in a study of blood T cells in healthy people across ages. A second about 6 to 11 cycle PCR used barcoded and J-beta primers. TCRdb processed the 5' RACE reads anew with MiXCR; each CDR3 protein has one entry. The sample lists more than 800,000 distinct CDR3 sequences; under 55% were seen once. What was sequenced was blood. Receptor source: a woman in her sixties in good health.

In nucleotides, the CDR3 is TGTGCCAGTAGAGGCCCCGGGACAGCCTCCTACGAGCAGTACTTC. Protein sequence: CASRGPGTASYEQYF. The rearrangement links TRBV12-3 or TRBV12-4 to TRBJ2-7, with TRBD1 identical over 7 bases. J lost 0 bases, V lost 9 bases, and 11 bases had no gene match. The CDR3 consists of 15 residues.

This chain joins TRBV29-1 and TRBJ2-7; no reliable D call. The V end lost 1 base, the J end lost 7 bases, and 14 bases lay between the germline ends. The CDR3 contains 13 residues. Per germline, CDR1 SQVTM and CDR2 ANQGSEA. CDR3 sequence (DNA): TGCAGCGTTGAAGTCCTAACTAACAATGAGCAGTACTTC. It specifies CSVEVLTNNEQYF.

Only a few counts were recorded for this clonotype. This chain joins TRBV19 and TRBJ2-6; D not certain. V was clipped by 3 bases and J by 0 bases, with 6 bases between them. The V gene's germline CDR1 is LNHDA and CDR2 SQIVND (reference sequence). The CDR3 contains 15 residues. CDR3 loop: CASSIAFSGANVLTF. Written as DNA, the CDR3 is TGTGCCAGTAGTATCGCTTTCTCTGGGGCCAACGTCCTGACTTTC.

The chain recombines TRBV5-6 with TRBJ1-2; D might be TRBD1 (5 bases). The CDR3 runs to 11 residues. CDR1 SGHDT and CDR2 YYEEEE come from the germline V gene. The V gene lost 7 bases and the J gene lost 8 bases, with 12 bases spanning the gap. CDR3: CASSAGFGYTF. The CDR3 coding sequence is TGTGCCAGCTCTGCAGGGTTCGGCTACACCTTC.

This clonotype turned up a few times. The chain combines TRBV20-1 with TRBJ2-7, with 8 bases lining up with TRBD2. CDR3 length: 13 residues. V gave up 5 bases and J gave up 3 bases; unmatched junction bases: 6. Per germline, CDR1 DFQATT and CDR2 SNEGSKA (reference sequence). CDR3 sequence reads: CSALTTSGYEQYF. For the CDR3, the DNA is TGCAGTGCTCTAACTACTAGCGGCTACGAGCAGTACTTC.

This clonotype was picked up a small number of times. V usage is TRBV20-1 and J usage is TRBJ2-3, with 7 bases matching TRBD2. J lost 0 bases, V lost 2 bases, and 8 bases had no gene match. The CDR3 runs 16 residues. Germline CDR1 DFQATT, CDR2 SNEGSKA (reference sequence). The CDR3 coding sequence is TGCAGTGCTAGAACTATTCGCGGGGGAAGCACAGATACGCAGTATTTT. Translation gives CSARTIRGGSTDTQYF.

In this sample, this clonotype turned up once. The chain carries TRBV28 and TRBJ2-1; 7 bases line up with TRBD2. The length of the CDR3 is 16 residues. The ends lost 6 bases at V and 6 bases at J; junction bases unmatched: 14. Germline CDR1 MDHEN, CDR2 SYDVKM. The CDR3 DNA sequence: TGTGCCAGCAGCCTTCTGGAGGGAGGGACGACCAATGAGCAGTTCTTC. Protein product: CASSLLEGGTTNEQFF.

The rearrangement uses TRBV5-4 and TRBJ2-4; 7 bases line up with TRBD1. The trim removed 0 bases at V and 0 bases at J, leaving 6 bases unmatched. The length of the CDR3 is 17 residues. Germline CDR1 is SGHNT and CDR2 is YYREEE (reference sequence). The CDR3 nucleotides are TGTGCCAGCAGCTTGGCGACGGGACAGCTAGCCAAAAACATTCAGTACTTC. It yields the protein CASSLATGQLAKNIQYF.

V is TRBV7-2 and J is TRBJ1-4, with D uncertain. The V end lost 1 base, the J end lost 15 bases, and 18 bases lay between the germline ends. Germline CDR1 SGHTA, CDR2 FQGNSA. The CDR3 has 14 residues. DNA of the CDR3: TGTGCCAGCAGCTTAGATTCCGCCCGCGAAAGGGTGTTTTTT. It translates to CASSLDSARERVFF.

The V call is TRBV6-1, the J call TRBJ2-2; TRBD1 might be the D (6 bases). The CDR3 extends over 14 amino acids. Trimming shortened V by 4 bases and J by 5 bases, and 11 bases separated the two germline ends. Germline lookup yields CDR1 MNHNS and CDR2 SASEGT. CDR3 sequence reads: CASSGGQGTGELFF. The CDR3 DNA sequence: TGTGCCAGCAGTGGGGGCCAGGGGACCGGGGAGCTGTTTTTT.

J is TRBJ1-1 and V is TRBV11-2; D perhaps matches TRBD1 (6 bases). Germline V gene sequence: CDR1 SGHAT, CDR2 FQNNGV. CDR3 length equals 16 residues. V lost 4 bases and J lost 2, with 17 bases in between. The CDR3 region is CASSSRGGNPNTEAFF. The CDR3 nucleotides read TGTGCCAGCAGCTCTAGGGGGGGCAACCCAAACACTGAAGCTTTCTTT.

The chain is built from TRBV5-4 and TRBJ2-3; 7 nucleotides match TRBD1. The CDR3 covers 15 residues. The V gene's germline CDR1 is SGHNT and CDR2 YYREEE (reference sequence). The V segment lost 4 bases and the J segment 0 bases; nucleotides outside the gene matches: 5. CDR3: CASSEGDSSTDTQYF. Written as DNA, the CDR3 is TGTGCCAGCAGCGAGGGGGACAGTAGCACAGATACGCAGTATTTT.

The rearrangement joins TRBV6-5 to TRBJ2-5; 11 bases agree with TRBD1. The V gene's germline CDR1 is MNHEY and CDR2 SVGAGI. There are 15 residues in the CDR3. V dropped 3 bases and J dropped 5; count of bases not matched to a gene: 5. The CDR3 region has the DNA TGTGCCAGCAGTTATCAGGACAGGGGGCTTGAGACCCAGTACTTC. Residues: CASSYQDRGLETQYF.

J is TRBJ2-7 and V is TRBV27; D possibly corresponds to TRBD1 (5 bases). V was cut by 3 bases and J by 7 bases, with 16 bases left in between. The germline V gene has CDR1 MNHEY and CDR2 SMNVEV (reference sequence). This CDR3 has 14 amino acids. The DNA for the CDR3 is TGTGCCAGCAGTTTTCAGGGTCCCCTCGGGGAGCAGTACTTC. It translates to CASSFQGPLGEQYF.

The chain has TRBV6-5 and TRBJ2-7; D is perhaps TRBD1 or TRBD2 (5 bases each). This CDR3 is built from 17 residues. Germline V gene data show CDR1 as MNHEY and CDR2 as SVGAGI. Between the trimmed V and J ends, which lost 1 base and 6 bases, there was a span of 22 bases. The DNA of the CDR3 is TGTGCCAGCAGTTACTATTTGACCGGGACCGCTCCCGGCGAGCAGTACTTC. Its translation is CASSYYLTGTAPGEQYF.

This clonotype was picked up one time. A read error may produce the germline difference seen at one junction end. The chain combines TRBV29-1 with TRBJ2-1; weak D call: TRBD2 (7 bases). Germline V gene data show CDR1 as SQVTM and CDR2 as ANQGSEA. The CDR3 extends over 15 amino acids. In DNA form, the CDR3 reads TGCAACGTTGAACGAGGGGGAGGGATCTACAATGAGCAGTTCTTC. This gives the protein CNVERGGGIYNEQFF.

About this clonotype itself: Just one base apart from a much larger clone, this may be a read error. The V and J genes are TRBV29-1 and TRBJ2-3; 7 bases fit TRBD2. The trim removed 7 bases at V and 4 bases at J, leaving 14 bases unmatched. Germline loops: CDR1 SQVTM, CDR2 ANQGSEA. This CDR3 has 15 amino acids. The CDR3 DNA follows: TGCAGCGCCGTCCTAGCGGCCCTGAGCGCAGATACGCAGTATTTT. It encodes CSAVLAALSADTQYF.

The chain employs TRBV7-9 and TRBJ1-4; D ambiguous. The germline V gene has CDR1 SEHNR and CDR2 FQNEAQ (reference sequence). CDR3 length: 15 amino acids. The V and J ends lost 3 bases and 8 bases respectively, with 16 bases between them. The CDR3 reads CASSLGLQNGEKLFF. The CDR3 coding sequence is TGTGCCAGCAGCTTGGGATTACAGAATGGGGAAAAACTGTTTTTT.

The chain recombines TRBV28 with TRBJ2-5, with TRBD2 as a possible D gene (6 bases). Matching the DNA end better, TRBJ2-7 makes the J call doubtful. The CDR3 has 14 amino acids. The V gene's germline CDR1 is MDHEN and CDR2 SYDVKM. The CDR3 DNA is TGTGCCAGCAGTTTTTCCGGGAGTGAATACGAGCAGTACTTC. Its protein is CASSFSGSEYEQYF.

Only a few counts were recorded for this clonotype. The chain combines TRBV11-3 with TRBJ2-7, with 7 bases aligning to TRBD2. CDR3 size: 16 residues. Per germline, CDR1 SGHNT and CDR2 YENEEA. The junction had 13 bases not matched to a gene; V was cut back by 2 bases and J by 6 bases. The CDR3 is CASSLWLKRGDSEQYF. The CDR3 nucleotides read TGTGCCAGCAGCTTATGGCTAAAGCGGGGCGACTCCGAGCAGTACTTC.

V gene TRBV27 combines with J gene TRBJ1-5; 7 bases map to TRBD1. The CDR3 has 16 amino acids. CDR1 MNHEY and CDR2 SMNVEV come from the germline V gene (reference sequence). Trimming cost V 5 bases and J 0 bases; bases outside gene matches: 7. Here the CDR3 reads CASSRGQAYSNQPQHF. In DNA form, the CDR3 reads TGTGCCAGCAGTCGCGGACAGGCTTATAGCAATCAGCCCCAGCATTTT.

V is TRBV7-2 and J is TRBJ1-6; D call uncertain. Per germline, CDR1 SGHTA and CDR2 FQGNSA. With 1 base removed from V and 10 bases from J, the gap between germline ends came to 17 bases. The CDR3 covers 16 residues. CDR3 coding DNA: TGTGCCAGCAGCTTAGGGGCCCGGGCAAGGAGCTCACCCCTCCACTTT. Translation: CASSLGARARSSPLHF.

The count of this clonotype is one. CDR3 nucleotides: TGTGCCTCCCAACGACAGGGGGGCATGAATGAGCAGTTCTTC. Residues: CASQRQGGMNEQFF. The V gene is TRBV6-1, the J gene TRBJ2-1, with 9 bases that match TRBD1. CDR1 is MNHNS, CDR2 SASEGT, per germline. CDR3 size: 14 residues. The V gene end was trimmed by 11 bases and the J gene end by 7 bases; junction bases not matched to a gene: 12.

The rearrangement joins TRBV14 to TRBJ2-6, with D uncertain. The germline gives CDR1 SGHDN, CDR2 FVKESK. This CDR3 is 18 amino acids long. Trimming took off 4 bases at V and 0 bases at J, with 16 bases between the two ends. CDR3 in DNA: TGTGCCAGCAGCCCAATTAGTCAATTCGGCTCTGGGGCCAACGTCCTGACTTTC. Protein sequence: CASSPISQFGSGANVLTF. Looking up the rest from reference TRBV14 and TRBJ2-6 gives the full variable domain: EAGVTQFPSHSVIEKGQTVTLRCDPISGHDNLYWYRRVMGKEIKFLLHFVKESKQDESGMPNNRFLAERTGGTYSTLKVQPAELEDSGVYFCASSPISQFGSGANVLTFGAGSRLTVL.

The chain is built from TRBV11-2 and TRBJ2-3, with D possibly TRBD2 on 5 matching bases. Trimming shortened V by 7 bases and J by 3 bases, and 17 bases separated the two germline ends. Per the germline V gene, CDR1 is SGHAT and CDR2 is FQNNGV. The CDR3 has 15 amino acids. The CDR3 protein is CASNPGIGRTDTQYF. In DNA, the CDR3 is TGTGCCAGCAACCCCGGGATAGGACGAACAGATACGCAGTATTTT.

The chain employs TRBV10-3 and TRBJ2-2; 8 nucleotides match TRBD1. V lost 7 bases to trimming and J lost 6 bases; unmatched junction nucleotides: 13. The germline V gene has CDR1 ENHRY and CDR2 SYGVKD. The length of the CDR3 is 16 residues. The CDR3 sequence: CAITRQGNDLAGELFF. The CDR3 DNA is TGTGCCATCACACGACAGGGGAATGATCTGGCCGGGGAGCTGTTTTTT.

This clonotype occurred a few times. The CDR3 DNA is TGTGCCAGCAGTCGCGGGGGGGGTAACTATGGCTACACCTTC. This codes for CASSRGGGNYGYTF. This rearrangement joins TRBV2 to TRBJ1-2, with D possibly being TRBD1 (5 bases). The germline V and J ends were trimmed by 5 bases and 1 base, with 11 bases remaining between them. Germline CDR1 reads SNHLY; CDR2 reads FYNNEI. The CDR3 is 14 residues long.

The chain carries TRBV15 and TRBJ2-7; weak D call: TRBD2 (5 bases). CDR3 length: 15 amino acids. Per germline, CDR1 LNHNV and CDR2 YYDKDF (reference sequence). Trimming stripped 0 bases from V and 0 bases from J, with 9 bases between. In nucleotides, the CDR3 is TGTGCCACCAGCAGAGAACCCGGGATCTCCTACGAGCAGTACTTC. Its translation is CATSREPGISYEQYF.

This clonotype occurred a few times. The chain links TRBV20-1 to TRBJ2-7; 14 positions agree with TRBD2. The CDR3 has 19 residues. With 1 base clipped from V and 2 bases from J, the junction kept 13 bases outside the gene matches. Germline CDR1 and CDR2: DFQATT and SNEGSKA (reference sequence). The CDR3 region is CSARVLPGLAGVLTYEQYF. Here the CDR3 DNA reads TGCAGTGCTAGAGTCCTACCGGGACTAGCGGGAGTCCTTACCTACGAGCAGTACTTC.

This clonotype was detected ten times or more. The J gene is TRBJ2-7, the V gene TRBV28; 9 bases fit TRBD1. This CDR3 has 14 residues. V dropped 5 bases and J dropped 0; count of bases not matched to a gene: 2. CDR1 is MDHEN and CDR2 is SYDVKM in the germline V gene. The CDR3 loop reads CASSRDRASYEQYF. CDR3 DNA: TGTGCCAGCAGTAGGGACAGGGCCTCCTACGAGCAGTACTTC.